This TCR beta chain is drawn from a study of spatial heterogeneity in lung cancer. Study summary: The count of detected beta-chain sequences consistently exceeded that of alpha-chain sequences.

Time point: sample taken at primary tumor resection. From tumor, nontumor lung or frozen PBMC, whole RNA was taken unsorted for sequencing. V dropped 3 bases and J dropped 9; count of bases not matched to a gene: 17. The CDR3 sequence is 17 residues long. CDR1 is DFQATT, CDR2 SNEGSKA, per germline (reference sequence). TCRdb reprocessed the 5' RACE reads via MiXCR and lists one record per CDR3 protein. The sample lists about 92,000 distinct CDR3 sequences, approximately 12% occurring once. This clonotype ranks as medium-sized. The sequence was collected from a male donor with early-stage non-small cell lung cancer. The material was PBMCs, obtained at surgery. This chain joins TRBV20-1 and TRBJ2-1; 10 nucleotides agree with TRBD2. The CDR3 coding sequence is TGCAGTGCTAGTCCTTACGGGTCGAGCGGGAGGGCCGGTGAGCAGTTCTTC. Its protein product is CSASPYGSSGRAGEQFF.